The clone carrying this TCR beta chain was counted ten times or more. Per the germline V gene, CDR1 is SGHTA and CDR2 is FQGNSA. There are 14 residues in the CDR3. V lost 1 base and J lost 7, with 11 bases in between. Using a J-beta primer mix together with a sample-barcoded 5' primer, a second PCR was run for roughly 6 to 12 cycles. TCRdb re-called the 5' RACE reads through MiXCR, storing one row per CDR3 protein. This table has about 810,000 distinct CDR3 sequences, under 40% appearing once. The sample comes from a study of blood T cells in healthy people across ages. The chain has TRBV7-2 and TRBJ2-1, with D tentatively TRBD2 (6 bases). The clonotype comes from a man younger than 30 in good health. Sequencing was carried out using blood. In DNA, the CDR3 is TGTGCCAGCAGCTTAGAGGCGGGGCGAAATGAGCAGTTCTTC. It encodes CASSLEAGRNEQFF. Together with reference TRBV7-2 and TRBJ2-1, the CDR3 gives the full variable domain: GAGVSQSPSNKVTEKGKDVELRCDPISGHTALYWYRQSLGQGLEFLIYFQGNSAPDKSGLPSDRFSAERTGGSVSTLTIQRTQQEDSAVYLCASSLEAGRNEQFFGPGTRLTVL.